Given below is one T cell receptor (beta chain) in context. The PCR ran on 60 Vbeta and 13 Jbeta primers. The data were produced by immunoSEQ multiplex PCR, yet TCRdb's version contains in-frame clones alone and is incomplete. Of some 150,000 clones listed, around 85% were seen once; the top ten hold approximately 4.5%. J was trimmed by 8 bases and V by 7 bases; bases with no gene match: 6. The CDR3 spans 13 residues. CDR1 SQVTM and CDR2 ANQGSEA come from the germline V gene. The entry originates in a study of cytomegalovirus exposure and HLA in healthy donors. This sequence originates from a man aged 35-49 years in good health and CMV-seronegative. The J gene is TRBJ2-1, the V gene TRBV29-1; the match to TRBD1 covers 12 bases. Sequenced sample: PBMCs. CDR3 bases: TGCAGCGGGGAGGGACAGGGGGCCGATGAGCAGTTCTTC. Translated: CSGEGQGADEQFF.